This T cell receptor beta chain originates from a study of blood T cell repertoires in COVID-19. Overall study: COVID-19 samples from acute and convalescent phases originated in the United States, Italy and Spain.

Per the study methods: Researchers report that nucleated cell counts were estimated from reference gene primer amplification. Produced via immunoSEQ multiplex PCR; TCRdb's table is partial and in-frame only. For V, J and clone size, that table is used; D and trimming come from the DNA. The repertoire holds roughly 250,000 clones, with approximately 80% as singletons. J lost 7 bases, V lost 0 bases, and 10 bases had no gene match. Germline V gene lookup returns CDR1 SGHNT and CDR2 YENEEA. The CDR3 sequence is 18 residues long. Material: peripheral blood. The V gene is TRBV11-3, the J gene TRBJ2-1, with 12 bases fitting TRBD2. The receptor was isolated from a human donor in a cohort sampled during active COVID-19. CDR3 in amino acids: CASSLDLASGGVENEQFF. CDR3 coding DNA: TGTGCCAGCAGCTTAGATCTTGCTAGCGGGGGGGTCGAAAATGAGCAGTTCTTC.